This T cell receptor beta chain was documented in a study of identical twins. Study results and caveats: Insertions were fewer in abundant cord blood beta clonotypes, whereas memory repertoires showed none of this pattern. Conclusions rested on cross-sectional statistics rather than following the same donors.

Template switching introduced a universal primer site, and the cDNA bore unique molecular identifiers. Using its own MiXCR run on the 5' RACE reads, TCRdb lists one record per CDR3 protein. The sample yields around 1.7 million distinct CDR3 sequences, about 30% seen once. A few counts support this clonotype. What it recognizes is unknown. The length of the CDR3 is 14 residues. Germline lookup yields CDR1 SGHTA and CDR2 FQGNSA. V lost 3 bases, J lost 4 bases, and 12 bases lay in between. The chain uses TRBV7-2 and TRBJ1-1; perhaps TRBD1 as D (5 bases). The specimen was cord blood. The receptor comes from a newborn girl in good health. The DNA of the CDR3 is TGTGCCAGCAGCTTCTACAGGAGAAGCACTGAAGCTTTCTTT. It translates to CASSFYRRSTEAFF.